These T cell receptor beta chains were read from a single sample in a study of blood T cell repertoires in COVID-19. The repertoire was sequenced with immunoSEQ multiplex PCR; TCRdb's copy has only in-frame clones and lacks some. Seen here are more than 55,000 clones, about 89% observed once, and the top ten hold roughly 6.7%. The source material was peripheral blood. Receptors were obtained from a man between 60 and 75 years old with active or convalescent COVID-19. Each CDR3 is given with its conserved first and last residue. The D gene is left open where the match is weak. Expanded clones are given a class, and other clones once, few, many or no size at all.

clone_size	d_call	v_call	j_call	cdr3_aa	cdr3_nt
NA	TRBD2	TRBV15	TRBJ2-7	CATSRDLGGRDEQYF	TGTGCCACCAGCAGAGATTTGGGCGGGAGGGACGAGCAGTACTTC
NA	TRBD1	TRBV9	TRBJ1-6	CASSVAGQGDSPLHF	TGTGCCAGCAGCGTAGCTGGGCAGGGGGATTCACCCCTCCACTTT
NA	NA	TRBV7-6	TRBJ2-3	CASSVSTDTQYF	TGTGCCAGCAGCGTATCCACAGATACGCAGTATTTT
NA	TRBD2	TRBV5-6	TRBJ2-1	CASSFDSGRGNEQFF	TGTGCCAGCAGCTTCGATAGCGGGAGGGGCAATGAGCAGTTCTTC
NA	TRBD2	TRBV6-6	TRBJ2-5	CATRLAGVGETQYF	TGTGCCACCCGATTAGCGGGAGTAGGGGAGACCCAGTACTTC
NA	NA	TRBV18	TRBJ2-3	CASSPPSGVVIDTQYF	TGTGCCAGCTCACCACCCTCAGGGGTTGTTATAGATACGCAGTATTTT
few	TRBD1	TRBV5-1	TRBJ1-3	CASSSQGQGAGNTIYF	TGCGCCAGCAGTTCCCAGGGACAGGGAGCAGGAAACACCATATATTTT
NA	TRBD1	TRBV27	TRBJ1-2	CASSPRQGATGYTF	TGTGCCAGCTCACCGAGACAGGGGGCTACGGGCTACACCTTC
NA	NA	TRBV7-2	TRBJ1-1	CASSLPGGATEAFF	TGTGCCAGCAGCTTACCCGGGGGGGCCACTGAAGCTTTCTTT
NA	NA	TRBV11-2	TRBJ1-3	CASSIGPSGGNTIYF	TGTGCCAGCAGCATCGGACCCTCGGGGGGAAACACCATATATTTT
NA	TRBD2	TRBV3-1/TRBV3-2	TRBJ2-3	CASTRHGRGGTDTQYF	TGTGCCAGCACCCGCCATGGACGGGGGGGCACAGATACGCAGTATTTT
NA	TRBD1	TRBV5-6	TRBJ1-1	CASSPPGQGYTEAFF	TGTGCCAGCAGCCCACCGGGACAGGGTTACACTGAAGCTTTCTTT
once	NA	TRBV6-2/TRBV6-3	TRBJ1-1	CASSRQNTEAFF	TGTGCCAGCAGTCGACAGAACACTGAAGCTTTCTTT
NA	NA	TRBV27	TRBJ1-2	CASTLSGTNNYGYTF	TGTGCCAGCACTTTATCCGGGACAAATAACTATGGCTACACCTTC
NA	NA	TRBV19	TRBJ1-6	CASSIGGSSPLHF	TGTGCCAGTAGTATAGGAGGGTCGTCACCCCTCCACTTT
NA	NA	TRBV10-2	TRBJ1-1	CASYSGVNTEAFF	TGCGCCAGCTACTCGGGGGTGAACACTGAAGCTTTCTTT
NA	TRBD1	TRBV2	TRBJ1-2	CASSETQGAVGYTF	TGTGCCAGCAGTGAAACTCAGGGGGCAGTAGGCTACACCTTC
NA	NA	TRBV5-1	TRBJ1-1	CASSFYRATEAFF	TGCGCCAGCAGCTTTTACAGGGCGACTGAAGCTTTCTTT